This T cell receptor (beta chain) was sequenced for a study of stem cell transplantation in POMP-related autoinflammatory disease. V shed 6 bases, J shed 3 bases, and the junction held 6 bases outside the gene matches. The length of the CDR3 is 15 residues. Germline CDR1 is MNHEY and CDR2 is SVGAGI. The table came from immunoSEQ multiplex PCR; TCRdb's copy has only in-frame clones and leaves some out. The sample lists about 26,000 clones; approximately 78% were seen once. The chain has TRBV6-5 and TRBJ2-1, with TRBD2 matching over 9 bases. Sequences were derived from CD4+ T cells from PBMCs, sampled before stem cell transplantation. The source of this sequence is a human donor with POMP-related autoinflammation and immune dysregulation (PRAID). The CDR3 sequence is CASSLTSGDYNEQFF. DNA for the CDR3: TGTGCCAGCAGCTTGACTAGCGGAGACTACAATGAGCAGTTCTTC.